This TCR beta chain was captured by sequencing in a study of vaccination and CD4 T cells after COVID-19. Study overall: From HCoV-229E, HCoV-OC43, HCoV-NL63 and SARS-CoV-2, overlapping spike peptides were used to stimulate the cells.

With the Oncomine TCR Beta short-read assay, DNA from cultured CD4+ T cells was sequenced. Scientists extracted genomic DNA from CD4+ T cells grown in culture. MiXCR, run by TCRdb on the PCR reads, gives a single entry per CDR3 protein. The table shows about 26,000 distinct CDR3 sequences, with around a third occurring only once. Only a few counts were recorded for this clonotype. No antigen is known for it. Time point of the sample: late sampling 161 to 241 days after vaccination in three convalescent patients. Treatment specified: roughly 10-day PBMC culture with coronavirus spike peptide pools or control peptides (ViraFEST assay). With peptide pools, ViraFEST first expanded antigen-specific T cells and afterwards sequenced their TCRs. CDR3 length: 13 amino acids. The ends were cut back, 8 bases at V and 3 bases at J, with 14 bases in the middle. CDR1 and CDR2 (germline): MDHEN, SYDVKM.

The input for sequencing was CD4+ T cells from blood, cultured in vitro, taken about 7 months after SARS-CoV-2 vaccination. The clonotype comes from a human donor who had recovered from COVID-19. V and J are TRBV28 and TRBJ2-7; D possibly corresponds to TRBD2 (6 bases). This CDR3 is CASSSRGNYEQYF. The CDR3 coding sequence is TGTGCCAGCTCCTCTCGGGGGAACTACGAGCAGTACTTC.